A selection of T cell receptor beta chains follows, all from one sample in a study of OX40 agonist ivuxolimab in advanced cancers. Libraries were prepared by immunoSEQ multiplex PCR; TCRdb keeps only in-frame clonotypes and omits some of them. This sample has 82,000 or so clones; more than 90% occur once, and the top ten carry around 0.7%. The sample consisted of CD4+ or CD8+ T cells sorted from blood, taken in a trial of the OX40 agonist ivuxolimab. The receptors were gathered from an adult with an advanced solid tumor such as melanoma, head and neck, liver or kidney cancer. CDR3s include the opening cysteine and the closing phenylalanine or tryptophan. A D gene is named only where the DNA matches it firmly. The size field is filled for only some rows; it gives once, few, many or a size class.

size	D	J	V	CDR3	DNA
once	-	TRBJ2-5	TRBV19	CASGGTEQETQYF	TGTGCCAGCGGAGGGACGGAACAAGAGACCCAGTACTTC
-	-	TRBJ2-7	TRBV27	CASSLVASYEQYF	TGTGCCAGCAGTTTGGTGGCGAGCTACGAGCAGTACTTC
-	-	TRBJ2-7	TRBV9	CASREGTVSYEQYF	TGTGCCAGCAGGGAGGGGACAGTCTCCTACGAGCAGTACTTC
-	-	TRBJ1-4	TRBV5-6	CASSLGARGVNEKLFF	TGTGCCAGCAGCTTGGGTGCGAGAGGAGTTAATGAAAAACTGTTTTTT
-	TRBD2	TRBJ2-1	TRBV9	CASSVGTGGNYNEQFF	TGTGCCAGCAGCGTAGGGACGGGAGGGAACTACAATGAGCAGTTCTTC
-	-	TRBJ1-2	TRBV7-2	CASSLRGRGYTF	TGTGCCAGCAGCTTACGGGGTCGGGGCTACACCTTC
-	TRBD1	TRBJ2-5	TRBV7-9	CASSRTGWQTQYF	TGTGCCAGCAGCCGGACAGGGTGGCAGACCCAGTACTTC
-	TRBD1	TRBJ1-6	TRBV5-1	CASRQQGASNSPLHF	TGCGCCAGCAGACAACAGGGGGCATCTAATTCACCCCTCCACTTT
-	-	TRBJ2-3	TRBV27	CASSLSIGSSTDTQYF	TGTGCCAGCAGTTTATCAATAGGTTCTAGCACAGATACGCAGTATTTT
once	-	TRBJ1-1	TRBV30	CAWRGQGRRSNTEAFF	TGTGCCTGGAGGGGGCAGGGGAGGCGCTCAAATACTGAAGCTTTCTTT
-	TRBD2	TRBJ2-7	TRBV5-1	CASSLVPRAGGFLKDEQYF	TGCGCCAGCAGCTTGGTACCGCGGGCGGGGGGGTTTCTGAAGGACGAGCAGTACTTC
-	-	TRBJ1-1	TRBV11-2	CASTFGGGTEAFF	TGTGCCAGCACCTTTGGGGGAGGCACTGAAGCTTTCTTT
-	-	TRBJ1-2	TRBV9	CASSVVNNYGYTF	TGTGCCAGCAGCGTAGTAAATAACTATGGCTACACCTTC
-	-	TRBJ2-5	TRBV27	CASSLSRLQETQYF	TGTGCCAGCAGTTTATCGAGACTCCAAGAGACCCAGTACTTC
-	TRBD1	TRBJ1-3	TRBV4-1	CASSLPTGAGNTIYF	TGCGCCAGCAGCCTCCCTACAGGGGCTGGAAACACCATATATTTT
-	-	TRBJ2-1	TRBV14	CASSQVGADVYNEQFF	TGTGCCAGCAGCCAGGTAGGAGCGGACGTCTACAATGAGCAGTTCTTC
once	-	TRBJ1-1	TRBV5-4	CAYSGVNTEAFF	TGTGCCTACTCAGGGGTTAACACTGAAGCTTTCTTT
-	-	TRBJ1-1	TRBV29-1	CSVEDPGQGAFF	TGCAGCGTTGAAGATCCAGGGCAGGGAGCTTTCTTT
-	-	TRBJ2-5	TRBV7-9	CASSLDGGETQYF	TGTGCCAGCAGCTTAGACGGGGGTGAGACCCAGTACTTC
-	-	TRBJ1-4	TRBV25-1	CASSPRGGTTNEKLFF	TGTGCCAGCTCCCCCCGAGGGGGAACAACTAATGAAAAACTGTTTTTT
-	TRBD1	TRBJ1-4	TRBV7-2	CASSLDGRGNEKLFF	TGTGCCAGCAGCTTAGACGGCAGGGGGAATGAAAAACTGTTTTTT
-	-	TRBJ1-2	TRBV14	CASSQAVYGYTF	TGTGCCAGCAGCCAAGCGGTCTATGGCTACACCTTC
-	-	TRBJ1-1	TRBV10-1	CASSESGSTEAFF	TGCGCCAGCAGTGAGTCGGGCAGTACTGAAGCTTTCTTT
-	TRBD1	TRBJ2-3	TRBV7-9	CARLRGGRRSTDTQYF	TGTGCCAGGCTCCGAGGGGGCCGACGTAGCACAGATACGCAGTATTTT